The text below deals with one T cell receptor beta chain. This receptor's antigen is unknown. No much larger clone exists at a distance of one base, and base qualities are not known. The entry originates in a study of blood T cell repertoires in COVID-19 (dated by TCRdb to 2020 to 2021). For the wider study: The collaborator samples originated in the United States, Italy and Spain and spanned the acute and convalescent phases of COVID-19. The prospective study material was composed of cDNA or gDNA derived from T cells, B-cell-depleted T cells, or PBMCs. The dataset comprised deeply sampled blood TCRbeta repertoires from subjects exposed to, actively infected with, or recovered from COVID-19. The repertoires were made available in a free public database intended to serve as a resource for research on the immune response to SARS-CoV-2. Samples were obtained from the ongoing ImmuneRACE study (first 160 participants) and from about 1,300 subjects provided by 6 global collaborators. Nearly every sample came with metadata listing a de-identified subject ID, COVID-19 status, age in years and sex. Where available, HLA class I and class II types were taken from metadata supplied by the sample provider and were not determined by assay-based typing.

Paper-wide results and their limitations: The quantity of clinical and demographic metadata differed by source and by participant and was supplied without curation.

TCRbeta CDR3 regions were amplified from genomic DNA by means of the immunoSEQ Assay, a bias-controlled multiplex PCR. Under the source paper's analysis protocol: The number of nucleated cells in each sample was estimated from the amplification of reference gene primers within the assay. To quantify the absolute abundance of each unique TCRbeta CDR3 rearrangement, sequence reads were collapsed and filtered. For each sample, productive Simpson clonality was calculated by taking the square root of Simpson's diversity index across productive rearrangements. TCRdb mirrors the immuneACCESS table, restricted to in-frame sequences. Some clones are absent from its copies; in checked studies, under half trace to an unresolved V gene, and the reason for the others is unknown. D and trimming were read from the DNA, whereas the V and J calls and clone size are those reported in that table. This sample is represented by roughly 100,000 clones; approximately 80% of them were singletons. Of the sample, roughly 13% is held by the ten largest clones.

CDR1 and CDR2 are read off the germline V gene as SGHTS and YDEGEE. The CDR3 contains 15 residues, cysteine and phenylalanine counted. Only the CDR3 DNA stays, 45 bases, in frame from base 1. V has 2 bases trimmed and J has 2 bases trimmed; junction bases matching no gene number 3. Each collaborating institution followed its own protocols to collect whole blood in K2EDTA tubes. For TCRbeta analysis, collaborators shipped samples in one of three forms: frozen whole blood, isolated PBMCs, or DNA extracted from either of those sample types. Recombination connected TRBV5-8 to TRBJ1-5, with TRBD1 matching 8 junction bases. The sequenced sample was peripheral blood. This TCR was sampled from a human donor in a cohort sampled during active or convalescent COVID-19. The sequenced DNA: TGTGCCAGCAGCTTAGGGACAGGCGGCAATCAGCCCCAGCATTTT. The resulting protein is CASSLGTGGNQPQHF.